Each of the 14 T cell receptor beta chains below was sequenced from the same sample in a study of cytomegalovirus exposure and HLA in healthy donors. Data came from immunoSEQ multiplex PCR; TCRdb stores just in-frame clones and leaves some out. The sample carries fewer than 200,000 clones, approximately 89% recorded once. Sequenced sample: PBMCs. The origin of the receptors is a woman aged 18-29 years in good health and CMV-seropositive.

The DNA of the CDR3 is TGTGCCAGCAGCTTGTACAACAGGGACTATGGCTACACCTTC. Its translation is CASSLYNRDYGYTF. The chain links TRBV5-6 to TRBJ1-2; weak D call: TRBD1 (6 bases). Between the trimmed V and J ends, which lost 1 base and 3 bases, there was a span of 10 bases. CDR1 is SGHDT, CDR2 YYEEEE, per germline. The CDR3 contains 14 residues.

This sequence joins TRBV2 and TRBJ2-1; TRBD2 is a possible D gene (6 bases). Trimming took off 3 bases at V and 5 bases at J, with 14 bases between the two ends. Germline loops: CDR1 SNHLY, CDR2 FYNNEI. This CDR3 comprises 15 residues. CDR3 residues: CASSEEGNMNNEQFF. CDR3 DNA sequence: TGTGCCAGCAGTGAGGAGGGGAACATGAACAATGAGCAGTTCTTC. Complete variable domain (other parts from reference TRBV2 and TRBJ2-1): EPEVTQTPSHQVTQMGQEVILRCVPISNHLYFYWYRQILGQKVEFLVSFYNNEISEKSEIFDDQFSVERPDGSNFTLKIRSTKLEDSAMYFCASSEEGNMNNEQFFGPGTRLTVL.

In this sample, this clone turned up a few times. The V gene is TRBV2, the J gene TRBJ2-7, with 7 bases identical to TRBD1. Germline-derived CDR1 and CDR2 are SNHLY and FYNNEI. CDR3 length: 14 amino acids. J lost 3 bases, V lost 4 bases, and 6 bases had no gene match. This chain's CDR3 is CASSGQGILYEQYF. The CDR3 DNA follows: TGTGCCAGCAGTGGACAGGGAATCCTCTACGAGCAGTACTTC.

The chain employs TRBV2 and TRBJ1-1, with TRBD1 as a possible D gene (6 bases). Germline V gives CDR1 SNHLY, CDR2 FYNNEI. The CDR3 runs to 15 residues. V was clipped by 7 bases and J by 1 base, with 16 bases between them. The CDR3 protein is CASTQEGGANTEAFF. The CDR3 nucleotides are TGTGCCAGCACCCAAGAAGGGGGGGCGAACACTGAAGCTTTCTTT.

This clone has more than one count but fewer than ten. The germline gene is not matched at one end of the junction; a read error may be the cause. The rearrangement uses TRBV7-7 and TRBJ2-5; the D gene is possibly TRBD2 (5 bases). In germline, CDR1 is SSHAT, CDR2 FNYEAQ (reference sequence). This CDR3 is built from 15 residues. The CDR3 region is CASSLAPGLEETQYF. CDR3 nucleotides: TGTGCTAGCAGCTTAGCGCCTGGCCTAGAGGAGACCCAGTACTTC.

The sample holds one count of this clone. The chain employs TRBV10-3 and TRBJ2-1; 7 positions match TRBD2. This CDR3 region has 13 residues. V dropped 6 bases and J dropped 6; count of bases not matched to a gene: 5. Looked up from germline, CDR1 is ENHRY and CDR2 is SYGVKD. The CDR3 sequence: CAIRRGLPNEQFF. CDR3 DNA: TGTGCCATCAGGAGGGGACTACCCAATGAGCAGTTCTTC.

The J gene is TRBJ1-1, the V gene TRBV30, with 7 bases aligning to TRBD1. The germline CDR1 and CDR2 sequences are GTSNPN and SVGIG (reference sequence). J gave up 8 bases and V 1 base, and 4 bases lay outside the gene matches. This CDR3 contains 12 residues. This CDR3 reads CAWSEGQTEAFF. As DNA, the CDR3 is TGTGCCTGGAGTGAGGGACAGACGGAAGCTTTCTTT. The variable domain in full, completed from reference TRBV30 and TRBJ1-1, reads SQTIHQWPATLVQPVGSPLSLECTVEGTSNPNLYWYRQAAGRGLQLLFYSVGIGQISSEVPQNLSASRPQDRQFILSSKKLLLSDSGFYLCAWSEGQTEAFFGQGTRLTVV.

This chain links TRBV28 with TRBJ2-5, with 9 nucleotides matching TRBD1. Germline V lookup: CDR1 MDHEN, CDR2 SYDVKM. J lost 5 bases, V lost 5 bases, and 6 bases had no gene match. The CDR3 sequence is 14 residues long. The CDR3 bases are TGTGCCAGCAGTCCGGACAGGGGATGGGAGACCCAGTACTTC. This codes for CASSPDRGWETQYF.

This clone is a singleton in its sample. The chain employs TRBV10-3 and TRBJ1-1; D remains unclear. V lost 3 bases to trimming and J lost 6 bases, with 14 bases between them. CDR1 ENHRY and CDR2 SYGVKD come from the germline V gene. There are 14 residues in the CDR3. CDR3 region: CAISDGGGPPEAFF. CDR3 DNA sequence: TGTGCCATCAGTGATGGCGGAGGTCCACCTGAAGCTTTCTTT.

The chain employs TRBV5-1 and TRBJ2-5; D may be TRBD1 (6 bases). From germline, CDR1 is SGHRS and CDR2 YFSETQ. The CDR3 totals 14 residues. V lost 4 bases and J lost 3, with 13 bases in between. The DNA of the CDR3 is TGCGCCAGCAGCCCCTCGACAGGAAAAGAGACCCAGTACTTC. This codes for CASSPSTGKETQYF.

The V and J genes are TRBV4-1 and TRBJ1-2; 8 positions agree with TRBD1. The CDR3 contains 14 residues. V trimming: 4 bases; J trimming: 8 bases; junction bases outside the gene matches: 9. Germline V CDR1 and CDR2: MGHRA, YSYEKL. CDR3 region: CASSLGQGHGGYTF. The CDR3 DNA reads TGCGCCAGCAGCCTTGGACAGGGCCATGGAGGCTACACCTTC.

This sequence joins TRBV15 and TRBJ2-3, with 9 bases matching TRBD1. The junction had 8 bases not matched to a gene; V was cut back by 1 base and J by 6 bases. Germline V gene sequence: CDR1 LNHNV, CDR2 YYDKDF (reference sequence). The CDR3 is 16 residues long. CDR3 region: CATSRVPGQGVDTQYF. The CDR3 nucleotides read TGTGCCACCAGCAGAGTCCCGGGACAGGGCGTCGATACGCAGTATTTT.

This chain links TRBV5-4 with TRBJ2-3, with 7 nucleotides matching TRBD2. V lost 0 bases and J lost 3; bases outside the gene matches: 1. From germline, CDR1 is SGHNT and CDR2 YYREEE (reference sequence). The CDR3 totals 14 residues. As DNA, the CDR3 is TGTGCCAGCAGCTTGGGCGGGAGTACAGATACGCAGTATTTT. It codes for CASSLGGSTDTQYF.

The V and J genes are TRBV7-8 and TRBJ2-7; 8 nucleotides match TRBD1. Germline CDR1 is SGHVS and CDR2 is FQNEAQ. The ends lost 3 bases at V and 3 bases at J; junction bases unmatched: 1. The CDR3 length is 13 residues. Here the CDR3 reads CASSFDRGYEQYF. In DNA, the CDR3 is TGTGCCAGCAGCTTCGACAGGGGCTACGAGCAGTACTTC.